This TCR beta chain was identified during a study of PD-1 blockade in classical Hodgkin lymphoma. Notes on the study in general: Complete responders started with a diversity level that resembled newly diagnosed patients at baseline.

Each and every patient relapsed after autologous stem cell transplantation, and patients got differing brentuximab vedotin exposure. Comment on this clone: Its cognate antigen is unknown.

The CDR3 sequence is 15 residues long. J was trimmed by 4 bases and V by 5 bases; bases with no gene match: 6. Per the germline V gene, CDR1 is MGHRA and CDR2 is YSYEKL. Profiling relied on immunoSEQ multiplex PCR, and the TCRdb table lists in-frame clones only, not all of them. The sample lists 65,000 to 95,000 clones, under 90% occurring once. This receptor was taken from a human donor with classical Hodgkin lymphoma. The V and J genes are TRBV4-1 and TRBJ1-1, with 11 bases identical to TRBD1. This material consisted of peripheral blood mononuclear cells (PBMCs), taken at baseline. The CDR3 protein is CASSYSGTGGTEAFF. CDR3 in DNA: TGCGCCAGCAGCTATTCCGGGACAGGGGGCACTGAAGCTTTCTTT.